This TCR beta chain was recovered during a study of cytomegalovirus exposure and HLA in healthy donors (dated by TCRdb to 2017 to 2019). With respect to the entire study: According to an earlier analysis of 587 of the donors, roughly 180 million T cells yielded 90 million to 130 million unique TCR beta sequences and about 300 Gb of sequence data. An early release covering 550 to 700 HLA-typed donors comprised approximately 290 gigabases of sequencing data and roughly 85 million unique TCR sequences. Of the approximately 370 genotyped donors, roughly 76% were placed in the genetic ancestry cluster associated with self-reported Caucasian donors. The aim of the study was to test whether cataloging public T cell receptors could identify signatures of past pathogen exposure. The study profiled the T cell repertoires of 500 to 800 subjects by immunosequencing and related them to cytomegalovirus serostatus. In addition to the first cohort of approximately 650 subjects, a separate validation cohort of 100 to 150 different subjects was used. To predict cytomegalovirus infection status, the study combined high-throughput TCR immunosequencing, statistical association of individual TCRs with disease status, and machine learning. A later analysis re-examined previously published TCR beta repertoires from several hundred donors and added high-resolution HLA genotyping to investigate patterns of TCR occurrence. In the later analysis, no new phenotypic data were used to find candidate immune exposures; instead, reliance was placed on TCR beta sequences and their occurrence across donors. An earlier analysis of 587 of the donors applied high-throughput TCR beta sequencing to assess whether each TCR beta V gene segment acted as functional or pseudogenic. Alongside the repertoire data, information on donor age, sex, ethnicity and CMV serostatus was compiled. Genome-wide SNP genotypes for about three fifths of the 666 donors were used in a later genetic analysis, which treated that subset as a discovery cohort. Every discovery cohort repertoire had been produced on one sequencing platform. HLA typing covered class I and class II loci at four-digit resolution. The number of donors typed differed by locus, with roughly 629-640 for A, B, C, DRB1 and DQB1, around 560 for DQA1, 600 to 610 for DPA1, and 450 to 480 for DPB1. Four to six DR-DQ haplotypes were handled as single units for association and clustering because linkage in the cohort was strong. Among almost 400 genotyped donors of the cohort, an average of 235,054 unique TCR beta nucleotide sequences were sequenced per donor, around 18% of them non-productive. On the study overall, not on this receptor specifically: In vitro tests confirmed that three of the cytomegalovirus-associated TCR beta chains recognize cytomegalovirus antigens. A total of roughly 160 TCR beta chains were listed by the study as associated with cytomegalovirus. In this cohort, only TCR beta chains were sequenced, and detectable features were limited by the absence of alpha or paired-chain data. The 87-base-pair reads could not distinguish some IMGT-functional V segments, including TRBV6-2 and TRBV6-3, so those segments were excluded. Specific HLA alleles were associated with over 15,000 TCR beta sequences at a false discovery rate of 0.05 in a later analysis. According to a later analysis, TCR association rates differed among HLA loci, with DRB1 alleles showing the most associated TCRs and HLA-C alleles showing the fewest. Strong co-occurrence of HLA alleles, especially DR and DQ, made assigning TCR associations to individual alleles difficult. A further reported finding was that TCR beta sequences accurately predicted the HLA-A and HLA-B alleles for most subjects in the first cohort. HLA typing was unavailable for some donors at each locus, so association tests used only the typed subset. Linkage disequilibrium might explain the correlated functional status among segregating V segments, but an unknown experimental factor could not be ruled out. Immune exposure information for the cohort was limited to CMV serostatus. A later genetic analysis reported fewer N-insertions in productive TCRs among donors in an Asian-associated ancestry cluster than the roughly 620-donor mean. Broadly in line with IMGT annotations, most TCR beta V segments showed up in productive rearrangements about 87% or about 30% of the time in an earlier analysis of 587 of the donors. A later analysis reported that several top co-occurrence clusters appeared linked to parvovirus B19, influenza, CMV and Epstein-Barr virus. The earlier analysis of approximately 540 of the donors excluded over 15 rarely observed V segments, including chromosome 9 orphons, because counts were too low. The classifier was reported to diagnose cytomegalovirus status with high specificity and sensitivity in both the original and validation cohorts. In a later genetic analysis, a missense DCLRE1C variant was associated with V-gene and J-gene trimming of TCR beta chains, and the association was replicated in an independent cohort. Roughly uniform sequencing depth across donors was assumed in presence/absence analyses, although this assumption may not hold. It was suggested by the authors that the approach could potentially be generalized to other disease states and immunological phenotypes. A later analysis found that most CMV-associated TCR beta chains appeared HLA-restricted, with HLA associations seemingly driven largely by CMV exposure. In a later analysis, HLA-associated TCR beta chains showed more clonal expansion and lower generation probabilities than non-associated chains that were equally common. Most TCR sequences were seen in very few donors, while some public TCRs were found in many individuals. A cluster of highly shared sequence variants was judged likely to represent a technical artifact of the sequencing pipeline.

Concerning this clone: The antigen it binds to is not known. No much larger clone is present one base from it, and per-base qualities are unavailable.

Via the germline V gene, CDR1 is SGHVS and CDR2 FNYEAQ. From cysteine to phenylalanine, the CDR3 is 16 amino acids long. Only the CDR3 DNA stays, 48 bases, in frame from base 1. Ends trimmed: V by 4 bases, J by 5 bases; bases unmatched to a gene: 10. Receptor libraries were prepared by the immunoSEQ multiplex PCR assay. The multiplex PCR relied on a mix of 60 forward primers for TCR Vbeta segments and 13 reverse primers for TCR Jbeta segments. The CDR3 region of rearranged TCR beta genes was amplified from genomic DNA by a multiplex PCR assay. Amplified TCR beta libraries were sequenced as 87-base-pair reads on the Illumina HiSeq System. Regarding the original processing steps: In a later analysis, roughly 80 million unique TCR beta chains were counted across the 650 to 750 repertoires, and roughly 10 million of these chains were shared by at least two donors. Raw reads were error-corrected and collapsed into unique sequences with a nearest-neighbor algorithm that merged closely related sequences to remove PCR and sequencing errors. V, D and J gene segments were assigned by aligning CDR3 sequences to IMGT reference sequences. Each retained sequence needed at least a six-nucleotide match to both a V gene segment and a J gene segment. Rearrangements were called productive when the CDR3 lacked stop codons and stayed in frame with V and J; all others were non-productive. Following IMGT convention, CDR3 was defined as the stretch from the second conserved V-encoded cysteine to the conserved J-encoded phenylalanine. The earlier analysis of about 530 of the donors excluded any sequence lacking an unambiguous match to a single V gene segment. An earlier analysis of some 500 of the donors classified V segments as functional when productive rearrangements were above 56.7% and as segregating when the standard deviation between donors was above 5%. A statistical classification framework was developed to diagnose cytomegalovirus status using the catalog of TCR beta chain sequences. In a later analysis, V and J genes were assigned by comparing TCR nucleotide sequences against IMGT/GENE-DB human TR gene sequences. The TCRdist pipeline was used in a later analysis to assign CDR3 sequences and most-parsimonious VDJ recombination scenarios. A later analysis defined each TCR beta chain by its CDR3 amino acid sequence plus V-gene family, and excluded reads lacking a unique V-gene family. As a way to deal with suspected cross-contamination and a sequencing artifact, a later analysis dropped 450 to 600 nucleotide sequences that were highly shared and had low generation probability. In a later analysis, a clonal expansion index for each public chain was calculated from normalized within-repertoire ranks of inferred template counts. In a later analysis, generation probabilities were computed with a VDJ recombination model fitted to out-of-frame rearrangements, and the resulting probabilities were checked against IGoR. A later analysis scored TCR-TCR, TCR-HLA and TCR-CMV co-occurrence with hypergeometric tests, applying a repertoire-size bias correction to TCR pairs. To estimate false discovery rates, a later analysis permuted the HLA or CMV assignments 20 times. A later analysis grouped co-occurring TCRs with DBSCAN, adding TCRdist sequence similarity when clustering within HLA-allele-positive subsets. Co-occurrence clustering excluded repertoires with fewer than 30,000 or more than 120,000 public chains, plus five with anomalous nucleotide sharing. This immuneACCESS table, as held by TCRdb, lists in-frame sequences with V and J called but not all clones. Of the missing ones, under half trace to an unresolved V gene in checked studies; the others have no known cause. The D gene and trimming were derived from the DNA, and the V and J assignments and clone size from that table. The sample table lists some 150,000 clones, 70% to 80% of them with a count of one. 2% to 2.5% of the sample is in the top ten clones.

The cohort was made up of 666 healthy bone marrow donors. At the time of sampling, every cohort member was nominally healthy, though immune exposures that went unrecorded were likely present. The donor tested CMV seronegative, placing the donor among the 350 or so seronegative members of the cohort. Each donor provided a peripheral blood sample, and peripheral blood mononuclear cells were used for TCR beta sequencing. The Qiagen DNeasy Blood Extraction Kit was used to extract genomic DNA from the blood cell samples. Sequenced sample: PBMCs. The chain is encoded by TRBV7-6 joined to TRBJ2-5; TRBD1 agrees with 10 junctional bases. The receptor was derived from a woman aged 45 to 65 in good health and CMV-seronegative. The CDR3 region: CASSWTLGTGDETQYF. Read as DNA, the sequence is TGTGCCAGCAGCTGGACCCTTGGGACAGGGGATGAGACCCAGTACTTC.